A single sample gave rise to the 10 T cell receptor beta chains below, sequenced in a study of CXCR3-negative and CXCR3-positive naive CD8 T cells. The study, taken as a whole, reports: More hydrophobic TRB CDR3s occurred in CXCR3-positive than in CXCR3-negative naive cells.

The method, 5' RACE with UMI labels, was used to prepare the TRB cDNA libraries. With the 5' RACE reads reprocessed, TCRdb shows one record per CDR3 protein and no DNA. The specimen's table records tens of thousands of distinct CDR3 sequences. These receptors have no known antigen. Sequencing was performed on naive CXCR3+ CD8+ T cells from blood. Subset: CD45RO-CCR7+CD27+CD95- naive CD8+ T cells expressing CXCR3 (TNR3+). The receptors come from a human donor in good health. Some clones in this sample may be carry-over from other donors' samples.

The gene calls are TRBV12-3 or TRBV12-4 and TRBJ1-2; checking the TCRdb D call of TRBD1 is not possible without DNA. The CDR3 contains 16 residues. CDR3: CASSPQGQGRFYGYTF.

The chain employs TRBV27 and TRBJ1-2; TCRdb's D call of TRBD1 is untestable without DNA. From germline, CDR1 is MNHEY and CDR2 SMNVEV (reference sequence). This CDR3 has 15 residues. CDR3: CASSWTGQGAYGYTF.

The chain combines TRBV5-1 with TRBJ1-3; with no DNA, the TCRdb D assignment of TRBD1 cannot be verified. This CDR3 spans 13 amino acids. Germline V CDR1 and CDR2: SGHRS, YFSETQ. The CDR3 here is CASSSDRGDTIYF.

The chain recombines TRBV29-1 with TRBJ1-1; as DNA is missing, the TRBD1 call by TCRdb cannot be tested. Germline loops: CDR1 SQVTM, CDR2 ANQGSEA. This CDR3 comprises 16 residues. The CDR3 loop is CSVVGRPDRQSTEAFF.

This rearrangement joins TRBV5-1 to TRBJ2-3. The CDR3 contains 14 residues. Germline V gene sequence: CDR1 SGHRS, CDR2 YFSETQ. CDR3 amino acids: CASSLVYSTDTQYF. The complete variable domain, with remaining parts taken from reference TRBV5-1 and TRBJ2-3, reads KAGVTQTPRYLIKTRGQQVTLSCSPISGHRSVSWYQQTPGQGLQFLFEYFSETQRNKGNFPGRFSGRQFSNSRSEMNVSTLELGDSALYLCASSLVYSTDTQYFGPGTRLTVL.

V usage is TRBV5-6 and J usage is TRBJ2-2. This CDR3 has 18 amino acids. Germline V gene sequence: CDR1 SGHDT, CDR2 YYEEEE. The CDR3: CASSLAGVWLENTGELFF.

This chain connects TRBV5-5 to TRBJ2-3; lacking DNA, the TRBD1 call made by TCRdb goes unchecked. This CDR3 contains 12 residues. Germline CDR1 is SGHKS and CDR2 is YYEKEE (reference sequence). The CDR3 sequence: CASSPATQGQYF.

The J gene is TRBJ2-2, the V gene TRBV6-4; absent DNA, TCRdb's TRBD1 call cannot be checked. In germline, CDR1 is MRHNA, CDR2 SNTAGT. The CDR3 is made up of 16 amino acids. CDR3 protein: CASSEYGGDGTGELFF.

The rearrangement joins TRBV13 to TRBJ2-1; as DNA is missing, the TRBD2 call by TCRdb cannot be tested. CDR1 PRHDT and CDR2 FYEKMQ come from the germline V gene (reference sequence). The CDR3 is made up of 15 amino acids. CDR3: CASSSAGTSTNEQFF. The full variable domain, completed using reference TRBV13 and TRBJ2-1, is AAGVIQSPRHLIKEKRETATLKCYPIPRHDTVYWYQQGPGQDPQFLISFYEKMQSDKGSIPDRFSAQQFSDYHSELNMSSLELGDSALYFCASSSAGTSTNEQFFGPGTRLTVL.

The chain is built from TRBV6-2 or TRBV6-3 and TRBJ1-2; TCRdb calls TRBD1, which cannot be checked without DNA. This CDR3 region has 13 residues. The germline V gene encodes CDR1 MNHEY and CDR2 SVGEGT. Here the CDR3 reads CASSYRDNYGYTF.